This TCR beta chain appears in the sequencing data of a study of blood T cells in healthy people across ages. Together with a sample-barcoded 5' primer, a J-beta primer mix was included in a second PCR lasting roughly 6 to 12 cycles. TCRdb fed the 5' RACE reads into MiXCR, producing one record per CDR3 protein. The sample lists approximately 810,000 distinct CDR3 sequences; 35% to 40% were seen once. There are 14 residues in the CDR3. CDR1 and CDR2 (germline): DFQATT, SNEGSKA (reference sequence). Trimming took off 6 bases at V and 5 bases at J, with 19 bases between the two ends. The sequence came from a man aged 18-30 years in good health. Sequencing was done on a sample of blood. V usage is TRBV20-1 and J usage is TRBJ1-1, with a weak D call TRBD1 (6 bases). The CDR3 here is CSAILLQGTTEAFF. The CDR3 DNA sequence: TGCAGTGCGATCCTCCTACAGGGTACGACTGAAGCTTTCTTT.